This TCR beta chain emerged from a study of beta chain features in type 1 diabetes. Whole-study results and caveats: All four CD4+ subsets of Type 1 diabetes patients contained TCRB CDR3s that were moderately but significantly shorter. Patients with type 1 diabetes showed fewer VDJ junction insertions and more deletions.

Heparinised blood was drawn once per donor, averaging roughly 120 mL. Sorting based on CD45RO/CCR7/CD25/CD127/CD95/CD27 separated CD4+ naive, central memory, regulatory and stem cell-like memory cells. As every portion of the isolated RNA was reverse transcribed, the sequencing read expressed TCRB transcripts. Reads from naive, central memory and regulatory T cell samples averaged about 3.8 million. This table comes from immunoSEQ multiplex PCR, and its TCRdb copy is limited to in-frame clones, with some not included. The sample has about 170,000 clones; around 7.9% are singletons. The germline V gene has CDR1 MDHEN and CDR2 SYDVKM. The CDR3 length is 15 residues. The V and J ends lost 1 base and 2 bases, in that order; junction bases with no gene match: 5. This clone was counted a few times. Its specificity is unknown.

The chain joins TRBV28 to TRBJ2-7; TRBD2 matches at 7 bases. Sample: central memory CD4+ T cells from blood. This receptor was taken from a man younger than 35 with type 1 diabetes. DNA for the CDR3: TGTGCCAGCAGTTTATTGGTGGGAGGGGCCTACGAGCAGTACTTC. It yields the protein CASSLLVGGAYEQYF.